Listed below are T cell receptor beta chains from one sample, sequenced in a study of beta chain features in type 1 diabetes. The data were produced by immunoSEQ multiplex PCR, yet TCRdb's version contains in-frame clones alone and is incomplete. The data show about 220,000 clones, approximately 10% seen once. Sequencing was performed on central memory CD4+ T cells from blood. The receptors were sampled from a man aged 18 to 29 in good health. Both conserved end residues are part of each CDR3. Each record gives: V gene, D gene, clone size, J gene, CDR3 DNA, CDR3 protein. The D gene is left open where the match is weak. A row's size may be missing; if present it is once, few, many or a size class.

v_call: TRBV10-3; d_call: .; clone_size: many; j_call: TRBJ2-1; cdr3_nt: TGTGCCATCAGTACCAACAATGAGCAGTTCTTC; cdr3_aa: CAISTNNEQFF
v_call: TRBV30; d_call: TRBD1; clone_size: few; j_call: TRBJ1-2; cdr3_nt: TGTGCCTGGACCCCGACAGGGCGCAACTATGGCTACACCTTC; cdr3_aa: CAWTPTGRNYGYTF
v_call: TRBV19; d_call: .; clone_size: few; j_call: TRBJ2-1; cdr3_nt: TGTGCCAGTAGTAGAGGTTTCGGATGGGGGCAAAACTACAATGAGCAGTTCTTC; cdr3_aa: CASSRGFGWGQNYNEQFF
v_call: TRBV27; d_call: TRBD1; clone_size: many; j_call: TRBJ1-1; cdr3_nt: TGTGCCAGCAGTCTCAAACAGGGGGCTGGCACTGAAGCTTTCTTT; cdr3_aa: CASSLKQGAGTEAFF
v_call: TRBV19; d_call: TRBD2; clone_size: .; j_call: TRBJ2-4; cdr3_nt: TGTGCCAGTAGTATGCTGCGGGAGGTAGGGAACATTCAGTACTTC; cdr3_aa: CASSMLREVGNIQYF
v_call: TRBV6-1; d_call: .; clone_size: few; j_call: TRBJ2-5; cdr3_nt: TGTGCCAGCAGCCGGGACCCTCAAGAGACCCAGTACTTC; cdr3_aa: CASSRDPQETQYF
v_call: TRBV11-3; d_call: .; clone_size: few; j_call: TRBJ2-3; cdr3_nt: TGTGCCAGCAGCTACCAACAGGGAGGGGCAGATACGCAGTATTTT; cdr3_aa: CASSYQQGGADTQYF
v_call: TRBV2; d_call: TRBD2; clone_size: .; j_call: TRBJ2-5; cdr3_nt: TGTGCCAGCGGGACTAGTCCCTCGGGCGAGACCCAGTACTTC; cdr3_aa: CASGTSPSGETQYF
v_call: TRBV5-1; d_call: .; clone_size: few; j_call: TRBJ2-1; cdr3_nt: TGCGCCAGCAGCGAGGACCGGGACAACTACAATGAGCAGTTCTTC; cdr3_aa: CASSEDRDNYNEQFF
v_call: TRBV10-3; d_call: .; clone_size: many; j_call: TRBJ2-1; cdr3_nt: TGTGCCATCAGTGAGGAGAGGGAGCTCTACAATGAGCAGTTCTTC; cdr3_aa: CAISEERELYNEQFF
v_call: TRBV18; d_call: TRBD2; clone_size: .; j_call: TRBJ2-2; cdr3_nt: TGTGCCAGCTCACCTCAGCGGGAGTACACCGGGGAGCTGTTTTTT; cdr3_aa: CASSPQREYTGELFF